This T cell receptor beta chain is from a study of low-dose radiotherapy and immunotherapy resistance in tumors. Across the study: A total of 6.5 Gy was given to Cohort 1 as 0.5 Gy per fraction every 2 weeks. Cohort 2's total reached 13 Gy over 26 weeks, at 1 Gy per fraction every two weeks.

TRAV- and TRBV-specific primers were used for first-strand cDNA, which covered alpha and beta chains. A constant-region primer paired with the V-primer adapter amplified TCRs over 20 PCR cycles. mRNA, after isolation, was amplified by in vitro transcription. TCRdb re-analysed the reads in MiXCR, keeping a single row per CDR3 protein. The sample includes about 64,000 distinct CDR3 sequences, more than 20% seen only once; the top ten take 6.6%. Time point specified: before trial treatment. Donors received a regimen that comprised nivolumab, ipilimumab, aspirin, low-dose cyclophosphamide and low-dose radiotherapy. Deletions cut 6 bases from V and 4 bases from J, with 21 bases between. CDR1 is KGHSH and CDR2 is LQKENI in the germline V gene. The CDR3 runs 16 residues.

This chain joins TRBV18 and TRBJ2-5; perhaps TRBD2 as D (7 bases). This specimen was PBMCs, taken before treatment. This TCR came from a male donor with rectosigmoid adenocarcinoma. CDR3 loop: CASSKAGTTTGETQYF. Written as DNA, the CDR3 is TGTGCCAGCTCGAAAGCGGGGACGACGACAGGAGAGACCCAGTACTTC.